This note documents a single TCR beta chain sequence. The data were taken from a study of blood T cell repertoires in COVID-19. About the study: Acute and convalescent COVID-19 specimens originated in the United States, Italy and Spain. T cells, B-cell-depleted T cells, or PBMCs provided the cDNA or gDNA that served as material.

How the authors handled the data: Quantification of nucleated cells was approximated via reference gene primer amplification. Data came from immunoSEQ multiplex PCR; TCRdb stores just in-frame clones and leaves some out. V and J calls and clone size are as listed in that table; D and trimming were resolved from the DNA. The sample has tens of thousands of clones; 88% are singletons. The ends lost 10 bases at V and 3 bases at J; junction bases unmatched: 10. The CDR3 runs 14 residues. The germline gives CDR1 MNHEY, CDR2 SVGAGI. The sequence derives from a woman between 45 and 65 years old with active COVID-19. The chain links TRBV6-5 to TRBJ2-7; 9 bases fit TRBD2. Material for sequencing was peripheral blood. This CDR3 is CATDGPSGIYEQYF. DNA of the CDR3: TGTGCCACCGACGGGCCTAGCGGGATCTACGAGCAGTACTTC.